The T cell receptor beta chain described here comes from a study of T cells in Graves' hyperthyroidism and ophthalmopathy. RNA transcripts served as the template for amplifying TCR beta CDR3 regions. TCR CDR3 regions were first amplified by RT-PCR with HTBI primers. A single record per CDR3 protein comes from TCRdb applying MiXCR to the multiplex PCR reads. The sample lists about 580,000 distinct CDR3 sequences, more than 45% seen once, with approximately 7.5% in the top ten. Calling Graves' hyperthyroidism stable meant ophthalmopathy did not progress within 18 months. Patients between 18 and 65 years old had hyperthyroidism, newly diagnosed and lasting under 2 months. The study left out patients who had uncontrolled infection, other autoimmune disease, pregnancy or lactation. General observations from the study: Most clonotypes expanded in thyroid above 0.001 were likewise present in blood.

This clonotype was recorded many times. Its antigen is unknown. Sequenced: peripheral blood or thyroid tissue (not recorded which). The TCR sequence derives from a woman between 18 and 30 years old with Graves' hyperthyroidism.

The CDR3 is CASREMSPGAPTGELFF. CDR3 nucleotide sequence: TGTGCCAGCAGGGAAATGAGTCCGGGAGCCCCCACCGGGGAGCTGTTTTTT. The genes are TRBV2 and TRBJ2-2, with a possible D match to TRBD2 (6 bases). Trimming removed 6 bases from V and 4 bases from J, with 21 bases in between. CDR1 and CDR2 (germline): SNHLY, FYNNEI. CDR3 size: 17 residues.